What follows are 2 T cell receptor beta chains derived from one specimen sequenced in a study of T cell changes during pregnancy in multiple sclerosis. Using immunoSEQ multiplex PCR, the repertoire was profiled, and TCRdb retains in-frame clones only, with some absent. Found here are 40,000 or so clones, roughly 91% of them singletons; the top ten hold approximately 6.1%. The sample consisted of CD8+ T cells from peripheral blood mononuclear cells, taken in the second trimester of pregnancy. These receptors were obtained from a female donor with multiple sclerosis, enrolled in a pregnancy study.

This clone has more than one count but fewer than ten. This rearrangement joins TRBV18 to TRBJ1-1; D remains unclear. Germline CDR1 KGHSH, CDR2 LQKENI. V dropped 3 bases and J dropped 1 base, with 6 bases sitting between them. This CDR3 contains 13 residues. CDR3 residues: CASSPSGNTEAFF. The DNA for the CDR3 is TGTGCCAGCTCACCCTCGGGGAACACTGAAGCTTTCTTT.

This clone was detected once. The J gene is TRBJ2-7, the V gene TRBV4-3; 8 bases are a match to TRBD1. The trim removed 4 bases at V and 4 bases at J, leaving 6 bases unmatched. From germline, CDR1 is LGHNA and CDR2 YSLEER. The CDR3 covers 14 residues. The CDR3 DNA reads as TGCGCCAGCAGCCGAGGACAGGGCAGGTACGAGCAGTACTTC. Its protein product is CASSRGQGRYEQYF.